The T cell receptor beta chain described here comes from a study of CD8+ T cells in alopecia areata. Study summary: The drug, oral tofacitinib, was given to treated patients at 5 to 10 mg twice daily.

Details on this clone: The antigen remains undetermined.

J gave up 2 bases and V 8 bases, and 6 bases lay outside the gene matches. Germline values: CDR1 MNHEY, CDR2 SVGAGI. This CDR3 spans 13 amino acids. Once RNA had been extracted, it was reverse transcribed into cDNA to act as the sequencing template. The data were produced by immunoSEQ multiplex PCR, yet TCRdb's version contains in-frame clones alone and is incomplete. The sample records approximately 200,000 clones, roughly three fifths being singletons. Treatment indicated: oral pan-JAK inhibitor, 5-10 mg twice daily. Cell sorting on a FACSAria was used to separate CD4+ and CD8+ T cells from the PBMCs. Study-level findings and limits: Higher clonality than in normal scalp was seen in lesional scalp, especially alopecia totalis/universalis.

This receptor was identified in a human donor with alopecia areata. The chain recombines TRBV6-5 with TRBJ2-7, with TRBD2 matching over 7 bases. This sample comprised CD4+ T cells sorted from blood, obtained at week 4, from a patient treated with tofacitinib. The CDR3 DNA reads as TGTGCCAGCGGGAGGGACCCTACCTACGAGCAGTACTTC. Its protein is CASGRDPTYEQYF.